This T cell receptor beta chain was sequenced for a study of cytomegalovirus exposure and HLA in healthy donors. Findings and caveats of the study: In a later analysis, CMV-associated beta chains were mostly HLA-associated, it appeared. Donor immune exposure was known only as CMV serostatus. Later work found that TCR association rates differed between HLA loci; DRB1 had the most and HLA-C the fewest.

The PCR contained 60 Vbeta and 13 Jbeta primers. Measured with immunoSEQ multiplex PCR; TCRdb has only the in-frame clones, and not every one. The sample lists 100,000 to 150,000 clones; more than 70% were seen once. V gave up 1 base and J gave up 3 bases, with 9 bases separating them. The CDR3 is 14 amino acids. Germline V gene data show CDR1 as SEHNR and CDR2 as FQNEAQ (reference sequence). To note about this clone: As yet, its antigen is unknown.

The clonotype was recovered from a man aged 45-60 years in good health and CMV-seropositive. Sequencing used PBMCs. The gene calls are TRBV7-9 and TRBJ2-5; D may be TRBD1 (5 bases). DNA of the CDR3: TGTGCCAGCAGCTTAGTGTCAGGGAAAGAGACCCAGTACTTC. It codes for CASSLVSGKETQYF.